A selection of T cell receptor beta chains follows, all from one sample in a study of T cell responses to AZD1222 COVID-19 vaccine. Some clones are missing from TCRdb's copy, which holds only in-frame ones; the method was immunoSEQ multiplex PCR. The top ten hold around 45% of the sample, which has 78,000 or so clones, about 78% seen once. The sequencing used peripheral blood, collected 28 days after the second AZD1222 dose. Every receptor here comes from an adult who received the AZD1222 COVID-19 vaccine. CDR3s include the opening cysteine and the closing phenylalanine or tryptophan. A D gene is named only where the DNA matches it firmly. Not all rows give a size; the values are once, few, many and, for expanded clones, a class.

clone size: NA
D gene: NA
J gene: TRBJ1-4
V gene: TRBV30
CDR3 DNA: TGTGCCTGGAGTGTAATCCGGGAAAAACTGTTTTTT
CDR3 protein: CAWSVIREKLFF

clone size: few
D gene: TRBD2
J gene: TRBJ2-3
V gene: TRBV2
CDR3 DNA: TGTGCCAGCGGTCAGCGGGGGTTAGGAGATACGCAGTATTTT
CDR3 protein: CASGQRGLGDTQYF

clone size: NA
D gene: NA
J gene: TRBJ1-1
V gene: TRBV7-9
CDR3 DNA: TGTGCCAGCAGCCCTCCAAACACTGAAGCTTTCTTT
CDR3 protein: CASSPPNTEAFF

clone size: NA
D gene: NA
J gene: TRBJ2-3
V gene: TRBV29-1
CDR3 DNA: TGCAGCGCAGCGAGGGGACTGGCTTCTAGCACAGATACGCAGTATTTT
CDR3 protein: CSAARGLASSTDTQYF

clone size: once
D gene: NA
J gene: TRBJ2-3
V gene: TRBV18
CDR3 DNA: TGTGCCAGCTCACCACTTGAAGAGGATACGCAGTATTTT
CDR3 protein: CASSPLEEDTQYF

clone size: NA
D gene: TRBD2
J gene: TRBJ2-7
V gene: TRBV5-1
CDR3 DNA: TGCGCCAGCAGCCCCTATAGCGGGGATACCTACGAGCAGTACTTC
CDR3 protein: CASSPYSGDTYEQYF

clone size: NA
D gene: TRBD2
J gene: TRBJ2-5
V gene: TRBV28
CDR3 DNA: TGTGCCAGCAGTCCGGGACTAGCCTTATACCAAGAGACCCAGTACTTC
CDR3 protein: CASSPGLALYQETQYF

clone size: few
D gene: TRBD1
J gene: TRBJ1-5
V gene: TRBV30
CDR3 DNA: TGTGCCTGTACCCGGGACAGGGGATGGCAGCCCCAGCATTTT
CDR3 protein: CACTRDRGWQPQHF

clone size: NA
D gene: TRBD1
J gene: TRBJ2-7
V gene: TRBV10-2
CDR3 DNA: TGCGCCAGCAGTGTTGGACAGGGACACTACGAGCAGTACTTC
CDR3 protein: CASSVGQGHYEQYF

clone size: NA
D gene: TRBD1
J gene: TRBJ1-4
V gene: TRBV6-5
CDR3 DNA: TGTGCCAGCAGTCCCGGGACAGAATTTGCCCGGTTTTTT
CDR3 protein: CASSPGTEFARFF

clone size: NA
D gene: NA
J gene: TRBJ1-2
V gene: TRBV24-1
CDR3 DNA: TGTGCCACCAGGGGATCTGGAGGGGTCGGAGGCTATGGCTACACCTTC
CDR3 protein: CATRGSGGVGGYGYTF

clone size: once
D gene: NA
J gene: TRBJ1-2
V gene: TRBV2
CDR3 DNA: TGTGCCAGCAGTGAAGCCAGACAGAACTATGGCTACACCTTC
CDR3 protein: CASSEARQNYGYTF

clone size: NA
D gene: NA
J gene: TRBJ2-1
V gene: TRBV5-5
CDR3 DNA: TGTGCCAGCAGTCAACCGGGGGGCGCTAACAATGAGCAGTTCTTC
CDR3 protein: CASSQPGGANNEQFF

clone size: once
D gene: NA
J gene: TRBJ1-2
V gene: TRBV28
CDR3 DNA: TGTGCCAGCAGTTCATTGTGGACGGACCCCTATGGCTACACCTTC
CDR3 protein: CASSSLWTDPYGYTF

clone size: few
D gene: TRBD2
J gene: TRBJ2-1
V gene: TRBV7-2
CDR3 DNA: TGTGCCAGCAGCTTAAGACTAGCGGACTACAATGAGCAGTTCTTC
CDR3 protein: CASSLRLADYNEQFF

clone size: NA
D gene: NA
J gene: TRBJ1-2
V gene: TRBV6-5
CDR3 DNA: TGTGCCAGCAGTCTAGGGACATTCGGCTACACCTTC
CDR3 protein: CASSLGTFGYTF

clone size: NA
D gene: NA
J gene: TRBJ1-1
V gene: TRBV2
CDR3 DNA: TGTGCCAGCAGTGAATTAGGGGGGCTTACTGAAGCTTTCTTT
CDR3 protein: CASSELGGLTEAFF

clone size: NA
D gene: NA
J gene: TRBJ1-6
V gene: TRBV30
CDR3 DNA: TGTGCCTGGAGTGTAGCGGGGCTCGGTAATTCACCCCTCCACTTT
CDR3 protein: CAWSVAGLGNSPLHF

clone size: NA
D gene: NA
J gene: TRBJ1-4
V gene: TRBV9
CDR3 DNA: TGTGCCAGCAGCGTCGGGACTTCTGAAACTAATGAAAAACTGTTTTTT
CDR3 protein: CASSVGTSETNEKLFF

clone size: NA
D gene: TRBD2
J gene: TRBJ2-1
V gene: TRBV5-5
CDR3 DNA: TGTGCCAGCAGCACGACTAGCTTGACTGAGCAGTTCTTC
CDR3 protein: CASSTTSLTEQFF

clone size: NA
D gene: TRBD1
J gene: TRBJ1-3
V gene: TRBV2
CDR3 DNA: TGTGCCAGCAGTGAATGGACAGGGGCTGGAAACACCATATATTTT
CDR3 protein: CASSEWTGAGNTIYF

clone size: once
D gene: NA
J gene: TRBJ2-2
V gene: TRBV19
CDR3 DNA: TGTGCCATTGAGGGAATCACCGGGGAGCTGTTTTTT
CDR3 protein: CAIEGITGELFF

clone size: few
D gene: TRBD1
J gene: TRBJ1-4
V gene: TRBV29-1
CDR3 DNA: TGCAGCGTTGATTCTGACGGGGACAGTGAAAAACTGTTTTTT
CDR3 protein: CSVDSDGDSEKLFF

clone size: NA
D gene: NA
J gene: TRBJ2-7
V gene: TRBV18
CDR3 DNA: TGTGCCAGCTCACCAAAGTCAGCTCCCTACGAGCAGTACTTC
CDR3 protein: CASSPKSAPYEQYF

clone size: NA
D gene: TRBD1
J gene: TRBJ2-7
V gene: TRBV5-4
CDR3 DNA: TGTGCCAGCAGCTCCATAGGACAGGGGTTCTACGAGCAGTACTTC
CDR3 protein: CASSSIGQGFYEQYF

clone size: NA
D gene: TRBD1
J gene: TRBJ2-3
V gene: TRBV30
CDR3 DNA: TGTGCCTGGACCAAGACAGGGGATTACACAGATACGCAGTATTTT
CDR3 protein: CAWTKTGDYTDTQYF

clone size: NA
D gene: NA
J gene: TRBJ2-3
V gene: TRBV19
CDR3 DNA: TGTGCCAGTAGTGGCGGACAGCTTAGCACAGATACGCAGTATTTT
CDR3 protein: CASSGGQLSTDTQYF

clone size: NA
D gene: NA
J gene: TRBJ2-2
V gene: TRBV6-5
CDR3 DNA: TGTGCCAGCCAGTCCGGGAACACCGGGGAGCTGTTTTTT
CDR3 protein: CASQSGNTGELFF

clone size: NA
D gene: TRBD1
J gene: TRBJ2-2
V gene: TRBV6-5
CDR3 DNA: TGTGCCAGCAGTTACTCGGGACAGGGGGTGGGGGAGCTGTTTTTT
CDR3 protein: CASSYSGQGVGELFF

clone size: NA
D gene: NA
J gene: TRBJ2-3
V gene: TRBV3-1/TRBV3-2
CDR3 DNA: TGTGCCAGCAGCCAAGAGCCAGGGAACGGGGGGCCGACGTATTTT
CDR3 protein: CASSQEPGNGGPTYF

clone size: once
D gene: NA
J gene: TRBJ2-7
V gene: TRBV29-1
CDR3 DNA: TGCAGCGTTGTTGACGGGCGGTTGGAGTACTTC
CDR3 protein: CSVVDGRLEYF

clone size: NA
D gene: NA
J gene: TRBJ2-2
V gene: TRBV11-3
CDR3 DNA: TGTGCCAGCAGCTTGGTAGCGAACACCGGGGAGCTGTTTTTT
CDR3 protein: CASSLVANTGELFF

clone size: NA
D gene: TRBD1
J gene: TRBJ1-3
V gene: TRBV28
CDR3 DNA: TGTGCCAGCAGTTTGGCAGGGGGCGGAAACACCATATATTTT
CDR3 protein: CASSLAGGGNTIYF

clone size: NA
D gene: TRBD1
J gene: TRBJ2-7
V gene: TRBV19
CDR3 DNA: TGTGCCAGTAGTATACGTGGGGGGACAGGGTACTACGAGCAGTACTTC
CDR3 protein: CASSIRGGTGYYEQYF

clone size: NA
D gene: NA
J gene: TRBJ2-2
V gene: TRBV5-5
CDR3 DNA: TGTGCCAGCAGCTTGGTGCGGACAGATTATGGGCTGTTTTTT
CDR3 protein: CASSLVRTDYGLFF

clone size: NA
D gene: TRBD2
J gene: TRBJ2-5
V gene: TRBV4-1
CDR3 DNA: TGCGCCAGCAGCCAAGGGGAGGTAGCGGGAGGGAAAGAGACCCAGTACTTC
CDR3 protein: CASSQGEVAGGKETQYF

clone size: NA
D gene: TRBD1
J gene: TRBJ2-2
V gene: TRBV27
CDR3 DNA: TGTGCCAGCCGTGCCCCAGGGGGCTGGGCCGGGGAGCTGTTTTTT
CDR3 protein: CASRAPGGWAGELFF

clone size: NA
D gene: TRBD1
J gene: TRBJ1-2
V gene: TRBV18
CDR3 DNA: TGTGCCAGCCAAGGACAGGGAGGACCTTATGGCTACACCTTC
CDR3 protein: CASQGQGGPYGYTF

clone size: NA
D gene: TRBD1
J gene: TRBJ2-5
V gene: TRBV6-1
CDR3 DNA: TGTGCCAGCAATGAACCGGGACAGCGCACCCAGTACTTC
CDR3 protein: CASNEPGQRTQYF

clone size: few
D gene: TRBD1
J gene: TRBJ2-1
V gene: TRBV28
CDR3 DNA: TGTGCCAGTGGGGGGACAGGGCTGTACAATGAGCAGTTCTTC
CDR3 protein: CASGGTGLYNEQFF

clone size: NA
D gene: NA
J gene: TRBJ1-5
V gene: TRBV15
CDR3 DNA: TGTGCCACCAGCAGGGCCACGGGGCCCCAGCATTTT
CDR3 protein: CATSRATGPQHF

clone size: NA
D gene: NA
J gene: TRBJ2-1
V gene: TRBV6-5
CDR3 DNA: TGTGCCAGCAGGGTGCAGGAGGGTGAGCAGTTCTTC
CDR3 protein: CASRVQEGEQFF

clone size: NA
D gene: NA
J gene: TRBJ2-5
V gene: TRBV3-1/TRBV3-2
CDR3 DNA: TGTGCCAGCAGCCAAGAGGTCCCAGCCCGAGGGGCCCAGTACTTC
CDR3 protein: CASSQEVPARGAQYF

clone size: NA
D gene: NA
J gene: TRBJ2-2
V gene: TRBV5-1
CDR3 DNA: TGCGCCAGCAGCCTCAGGGGGGACACCGGGGAGCTGTTTTTT
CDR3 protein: CASSLRGDTGELFF

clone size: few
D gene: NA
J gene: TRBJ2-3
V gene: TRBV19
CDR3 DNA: TGTGCCAGTAGTATAGTTAAGGGGACAGATACGCAGTATTTT
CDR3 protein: CASSIVKGTDTQYF

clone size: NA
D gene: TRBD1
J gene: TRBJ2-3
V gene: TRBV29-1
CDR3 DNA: TGCAGCGTTGGGGGGACAGGGGTTTCAGATACGCAGTATTTT
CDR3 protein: CSVGGTGVSDTQYF

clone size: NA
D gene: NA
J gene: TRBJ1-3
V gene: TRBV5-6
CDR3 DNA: TGTGCCAGCAGCTTGGACCACAGGTCCTCTGGAAACACCATATATTTT
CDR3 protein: CASSLDHRSSGNTIYF

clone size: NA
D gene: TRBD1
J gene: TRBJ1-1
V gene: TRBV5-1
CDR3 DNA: TGCGCCAGCACCTCAGGGGGAGGACACACTGAAGCTTTCTTT
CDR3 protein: CASTSGGGHTEAFF

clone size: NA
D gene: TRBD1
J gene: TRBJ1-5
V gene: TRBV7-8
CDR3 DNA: TGTGCCAGCAGCTTAGCGACAGGGAGTAGCAATCAGCCCCAGCATTTT
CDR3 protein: CASSLATGSSNQPQHF

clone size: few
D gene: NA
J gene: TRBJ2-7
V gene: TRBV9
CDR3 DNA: TGTGCCAGCAGCCCAGGGGGCGGGAGTTACGAGCAGTACTTC
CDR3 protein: CASSPGGGSYEQYF

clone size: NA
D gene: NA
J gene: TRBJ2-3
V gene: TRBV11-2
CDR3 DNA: TGTGCCAGCAGCTCTATCAAAAGACTCCCCCCGGATACGCAGTATTTT
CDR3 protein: CASSSIKRLPPDTQYF

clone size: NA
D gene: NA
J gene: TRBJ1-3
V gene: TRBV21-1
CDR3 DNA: TGTGCCAGCAGCGGCTTGACAGGGTCCTGTGCTCCCCCTGGTTTCTCTGGAAACACCATATATTTT
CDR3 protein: CASSGLTGSCAPPGFSGNTIYF

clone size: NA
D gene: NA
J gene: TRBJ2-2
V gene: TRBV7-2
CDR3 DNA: TGTGCCAGCAGCTTAGTAGGCAGGGCGATCGGGGAGCTGTTTTTT
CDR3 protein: CASSLVGRAIGELFF

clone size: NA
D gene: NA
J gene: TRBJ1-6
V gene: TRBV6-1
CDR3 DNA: TGTGCCAGCAGTGGCGGACAGATAAGCTCCTATAATTCACCCCTCCACTTT
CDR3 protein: CASSGGQISSYNSPLHF

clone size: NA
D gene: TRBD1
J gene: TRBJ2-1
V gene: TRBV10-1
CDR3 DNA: TGCGCCAGCAGTGAGATTGGGACAGGTTACAATGAGCAGTTCTTC
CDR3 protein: CASSEIGTGYNEQFF